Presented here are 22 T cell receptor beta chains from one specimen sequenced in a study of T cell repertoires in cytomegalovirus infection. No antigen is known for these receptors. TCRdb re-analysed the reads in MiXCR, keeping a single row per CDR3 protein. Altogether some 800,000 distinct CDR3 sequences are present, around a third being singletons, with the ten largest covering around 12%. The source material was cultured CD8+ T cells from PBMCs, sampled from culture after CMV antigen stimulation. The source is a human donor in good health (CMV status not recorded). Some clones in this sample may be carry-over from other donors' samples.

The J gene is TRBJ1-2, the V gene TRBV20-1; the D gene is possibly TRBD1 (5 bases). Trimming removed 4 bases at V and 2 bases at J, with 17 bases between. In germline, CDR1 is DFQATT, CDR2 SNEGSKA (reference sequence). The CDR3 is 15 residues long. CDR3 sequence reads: CSAKMWDGRNYGYTF. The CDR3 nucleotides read TGCAGTGCTAAAATGTGGGACGGTCGGAACTATGGCTACACCTTC.

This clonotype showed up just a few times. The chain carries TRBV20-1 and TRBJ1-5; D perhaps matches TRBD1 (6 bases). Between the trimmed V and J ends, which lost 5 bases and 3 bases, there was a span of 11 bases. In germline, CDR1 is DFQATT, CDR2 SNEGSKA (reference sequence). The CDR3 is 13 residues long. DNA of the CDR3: TGCAGTGCTCCCACAGGGTCCAATCAGCCCCAGCATTTT. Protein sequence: CSAPTGSNQPQHF.

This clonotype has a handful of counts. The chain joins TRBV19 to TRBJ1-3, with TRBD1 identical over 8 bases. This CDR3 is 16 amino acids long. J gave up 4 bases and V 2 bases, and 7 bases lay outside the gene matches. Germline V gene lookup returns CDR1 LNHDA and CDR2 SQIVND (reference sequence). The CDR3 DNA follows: TGTGCCAGTAGTATACCCTGGGACAGGAGCGGAAACACCATATATTTT. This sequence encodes CASSIPWDRSGNTIYF.

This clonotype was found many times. The CDR3 nucleotides read TGCGCCAGCAGCCAAGATCTTCTCCTTAGCACAGATACGCAGTATTTT. This encodes CASSQDLLLSTDTQYF. The gene calls are TRBV4-3 and TRBJ2-3; D uncertain. Germline CDR1 and CDR2: LGHNA and YSLEER. The CDR3 contains 16 residues. Trimming removed 0 bases from V and 0 bases from J, with 10 bases in between.

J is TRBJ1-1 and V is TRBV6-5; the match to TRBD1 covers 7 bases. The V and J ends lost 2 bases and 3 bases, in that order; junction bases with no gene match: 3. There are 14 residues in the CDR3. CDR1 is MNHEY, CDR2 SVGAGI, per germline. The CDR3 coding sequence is TGTGCCAGCAGTTACGGGACAGAGTACACTGAAGCTTTCTTT. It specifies CASSYGTEYTEAFF.

CDR3 bases: TGTGCCAGCAGTGAAGTTCCGACTAGCGGGCCGGCCACAGATACGCAGTATTTT. It encodes CASSEVPTSGPATDTQYF. The rearrangement links TRBV6-1 to TRBJ2-3; 10 positions agree with TRBD2. Germline-derived CDR1 and CDR2 are MNHNS and SASEGT. The CDR3 contains 18 residues. Trimming at V came to 1 base and at J to 2 bases, leaving 9 bases not matched to a gene.

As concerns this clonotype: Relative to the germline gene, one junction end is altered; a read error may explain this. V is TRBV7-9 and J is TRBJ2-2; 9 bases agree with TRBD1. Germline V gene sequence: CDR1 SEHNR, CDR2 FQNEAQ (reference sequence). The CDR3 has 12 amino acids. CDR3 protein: CGTGRPTGELFF. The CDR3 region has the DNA TGCGGGACAGGGCGTCCCACCGGGGAGCTGTTTTTT.

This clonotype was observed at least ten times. The CDR3 loop reads CASSPRVGTDTQYF. The CDR3 region has the DNA TGTGCCAGTAGTCCCAGGGTAGGCACAGATACGCAGTATTTT. This rearrangement joins TRBV19 to TRBJ2-3, with D possibly matching TRBD1 (5 bases). Trimming cost V 5 bases and J 1 base, with 10 bases left between them. Germline CDR1 reads LNHDA; CDR2 reads SQIVND (reference sequence). The CDR3 runs to 14 residues.

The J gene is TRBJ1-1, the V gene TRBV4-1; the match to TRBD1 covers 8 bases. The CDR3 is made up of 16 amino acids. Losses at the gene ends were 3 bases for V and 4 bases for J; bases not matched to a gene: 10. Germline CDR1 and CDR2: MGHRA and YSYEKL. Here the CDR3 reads CASSQPPDREGTEAFF. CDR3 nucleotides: TGCGCCAGCAGCCAGCCCCCGGACAGGGAGGGCACTGAAGCTTTCTTT.

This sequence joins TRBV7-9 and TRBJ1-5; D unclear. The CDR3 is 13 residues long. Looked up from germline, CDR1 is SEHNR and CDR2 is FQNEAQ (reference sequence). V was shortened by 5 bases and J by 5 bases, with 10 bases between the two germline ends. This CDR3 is CASSPRLDQPQHF. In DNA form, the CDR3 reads TGTGCCAGCAGCCCCAGATTAGATCAGCCCCAGCATTTT.

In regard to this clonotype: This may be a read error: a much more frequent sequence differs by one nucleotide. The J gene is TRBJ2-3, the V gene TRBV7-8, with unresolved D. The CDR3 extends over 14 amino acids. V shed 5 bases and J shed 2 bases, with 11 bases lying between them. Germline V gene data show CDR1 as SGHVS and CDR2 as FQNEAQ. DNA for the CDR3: TGTGCCAGCAGCCCGGCCAGCTCCACAGATACGCAGTATTTT. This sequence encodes CASSPASSTDTQYF.

CDR3 region: CASSSGEVKNIQYF. CDR3 sequence (DNA): TGTGCCAGCAGTTCAGGGGAGGTCAAAAACATTCAGTACTTC. The chain has TRBV12-3 or TRBV12-4 and TRBJ2-4; D is perhaps TRBD1 or TRBD2 (6 bases each). Deletions cut 4 bases from V and 3 bases from J, with 10 bases between. CDR3 length: 14 residues.

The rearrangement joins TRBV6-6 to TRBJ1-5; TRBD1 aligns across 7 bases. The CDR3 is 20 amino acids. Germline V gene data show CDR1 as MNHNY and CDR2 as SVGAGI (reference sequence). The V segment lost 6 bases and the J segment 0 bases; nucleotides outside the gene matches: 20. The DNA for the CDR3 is TGTGCCAGCAGCCCTATTACAGGGGTAGACCCCCCTTATAGCAATCAGCCCCAGCATTTT. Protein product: CASSPITGVDPPYSNQPQHF.

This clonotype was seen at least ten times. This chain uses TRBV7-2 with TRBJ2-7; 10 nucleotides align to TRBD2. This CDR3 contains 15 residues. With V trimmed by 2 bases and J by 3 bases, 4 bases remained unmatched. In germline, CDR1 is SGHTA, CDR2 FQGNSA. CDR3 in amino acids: CASSLLAGGRYEQYF. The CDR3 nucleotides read TGTGCCAGCAGCTTATTAGCGGGGGGTCGCTACGAGCAGTACTTC.

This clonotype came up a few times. The CDR3 DNA follows: TGTGCCAGCAGCCCCCCGTACGGCTCTGTGGCAGATACGCAGTATTTT. Protein product: CASSPPYGSVADTQYF. The chain employs TRBV14 and TRBJ2-3; no clear D gene. This CDR3 region has 16 residues. Germline V gene sequence: CDR1 SGHDN, CDR2 FVKESK. The V end lost 4 bases, the J end lost 4 bases, and 18 bases lay between the germline ends.

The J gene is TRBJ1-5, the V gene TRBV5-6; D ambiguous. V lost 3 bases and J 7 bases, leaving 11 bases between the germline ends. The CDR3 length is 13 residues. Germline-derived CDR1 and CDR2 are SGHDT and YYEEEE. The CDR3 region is CASSSQSRQPQHF. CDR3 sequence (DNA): TGTGCCAGCAGCTCCCAATCCCGCCAGCCCCAGCATTTT. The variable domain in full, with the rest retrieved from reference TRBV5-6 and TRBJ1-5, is DAGVTQSPTHLIKTRGQQVTLRCSPKSGHDTVSWYQQALGQGPQFIFQYYEEEERQRGNFPDRFSGHQFPNYSSELNVNALLLGDSALYLCASSSQSRQPQHFGDGTRLSIL.

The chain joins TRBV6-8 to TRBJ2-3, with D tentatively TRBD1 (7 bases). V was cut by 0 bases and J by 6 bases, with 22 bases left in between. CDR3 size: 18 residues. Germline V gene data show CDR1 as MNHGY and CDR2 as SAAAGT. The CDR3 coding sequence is TGTGCCAGCAGTTACTCGAGAAGGCAGGGGGGACTCGTGGATACGCAGTATTTT. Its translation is CASSYSRRQGGLVDTQYF.

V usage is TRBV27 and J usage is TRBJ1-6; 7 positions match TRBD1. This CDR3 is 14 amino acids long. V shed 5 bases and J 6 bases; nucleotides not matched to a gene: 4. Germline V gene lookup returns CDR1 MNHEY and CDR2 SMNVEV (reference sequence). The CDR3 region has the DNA TGTGCCAGCAGTCAGGGGGTTCCTAATTCACCCCTCCACTTT. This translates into CASSQGVPNSPLHF.

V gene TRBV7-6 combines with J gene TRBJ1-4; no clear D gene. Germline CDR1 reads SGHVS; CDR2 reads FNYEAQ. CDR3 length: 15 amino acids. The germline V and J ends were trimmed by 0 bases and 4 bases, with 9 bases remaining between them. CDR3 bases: TGTGCCAGCAGCTTAGCGGTAGGGTATAATGAAAAACTGTTTTTT. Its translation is CASSLAVGYNEKLFF.

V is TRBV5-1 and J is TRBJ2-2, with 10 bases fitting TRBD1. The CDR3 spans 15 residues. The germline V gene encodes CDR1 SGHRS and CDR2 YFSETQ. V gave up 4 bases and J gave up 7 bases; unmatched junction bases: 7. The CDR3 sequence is CASSPDRGRVGELFF. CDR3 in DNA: TGCGCCAGCAGCCCCGACAGGGGGCGAGTCGGGGAGCTGTTTTTT.

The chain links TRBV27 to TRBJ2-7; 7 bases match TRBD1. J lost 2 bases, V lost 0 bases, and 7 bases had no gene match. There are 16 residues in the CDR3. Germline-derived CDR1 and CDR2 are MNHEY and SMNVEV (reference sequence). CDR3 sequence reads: CASSLSRGTVTYEQYF. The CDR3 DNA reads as TGTGCCAGCAGTTTATCGCGTGGGACAGTAACCTACGAGCAGTACTTC.

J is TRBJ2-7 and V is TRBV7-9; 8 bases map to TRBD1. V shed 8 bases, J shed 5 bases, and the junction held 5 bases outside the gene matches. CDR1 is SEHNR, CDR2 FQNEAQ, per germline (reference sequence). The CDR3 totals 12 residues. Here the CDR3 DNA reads TGTGCCAGCGCAGGGGGCGAACACGAGCAGTACTTC. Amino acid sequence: CASAGGEHEQYF.